This passage covers 30 T cell receptor beta chains from one sample sequenced in a study of shared clonotypes between healthy human individuals. The assay was immunoSEQ multiplex PCR, and TCRdb's table has in-frame clones only and misses some. The table lists more than 400,000 clones, 95% to 97% of them singletons, with approximately 0.06% in the top ten. The sample comprised naive CD4+ T cells sorted from blood. The subset here: CD45RA+ positively selected. Source of these receptors: a woman aged 30 to 39 in good health.

The CDR3 DNA sequence: TGTGCCAGCAGCCTTAGGGCTAGCGAGTCCTACGAGCAGTACTTC. Translation gives CASSLRASESYEQYF. J is TRBJ2-7 and V is TRBV27, with D possibly matching TRBD2 (6 bases). Germline CDR1 and CDR2: MNHEY and SMNVEV (reference sequence). Trimming removed 6 bases from V and 1 base from J, with 16 bases in between. CDR3 size: 15 residues.

The table lists this clone with a count of one. The chain couples TRBV28 to TRBJ2-7, with 7 bases matching TRBD1. Germline V gives CDR1 MDHEN, CDR2 SYDVKM. CDR3 size: 13 residues. V gave up 10 bases and J gave up 4 bases; unmatched junction bases: 10. The CDR3 spells CATKTGTVYEQYF. The CDR3 nucleotides are TGTGCCACTAAGACAGGGACGGTTTACGAGCAGTACTTC.

This chain uses TRBV27 with TRBJ2-5; 9 bases match TRBD1. The end of the DNA fits TRBJ2-7 better, so the J call may be wrong. CDR1 and CDR2 from the germline V gene are MNHEY and SMNVEV (reference sequence). This CDR3 comprises 15 residues. CDR3 protein: CASSLSGQGIYEQYF. CDR3 in DNA: TGTGCCAGCAGTTTATCGGGACAGGGCATCTACGAGCAGTACTTC.

The genes are TRBV15 and TRBJ1-3; D ambiguous. The CDR3 sequence is 16 residues long. CDR1 and CDR2 (germline): LNHNV, YYDKDF (reference sequence). Trimming pared 0 bases from V and 0 bases from J, leaving 9 bases between. CDR3 loop: CATSRDVGSSGNTIYF. DNA of the CDR3: TGTGCCACCAGCAGAGATGTCGGCAGCTCTGGAAACACCATATATTTT.

V usage is TRBV11-3 and J usage is TRBJ1-6, with TRBD1 matching 9 bases. V was pared by 3 bases and J by 6 bases, with 0 bases of the junction left unmatched. The CDR3 spans 14 residues. CDR1 is SGHNT, CDR2 YENEEA, per germline. The DNA for the CDR3 is TGTGCCAGCAGCTTGGGACAGGGTAATTCACCCCTCCACTTT. Translating gives CASSLGQGNSPLHF. Complete variable domain (other parts from reference TRBV11-3 and TRBJ1-6): EAGVVQSPRYKIIEKKQPVAFWCNPISGHNTLYWYLQNLGQGPELLIRYENEEAVDDSQLPKDRFSAERLKGVDSTLKIQPAELGDSAVYLCASSLGQGNSPLHFGNGTRLTVT.

The CDR3 sequence is CASSQETGVGDTQYF. DNA of the CDR3: TGCGCCAGCAGCCAAGAAACGGGAGTCGGAGATACGCAGTATTTT. The J gene is TRBJ2-3, the V gene TRBV4-1; tentative D call: TRBD2 (6 bases). Trimming removed 0 bases from V and 5 bases from J, with 12 bases in between. CDR1 and CDR2 from the germline V gene are MGHRA and YSYEKL. The CDR3 loop spans 15 amino acids.

This rearrangement joins TRBV10-2 to TRBJ1-2; 7 nucleotides align to TRBD1. This CDR3 has 13 residues. V dropped 7 bases and J dropped 6; count of bases not matched to a gene: 8. Germline V gene data show CDR1 as WSHSY and CDR2 as SAAADI. CDR3 sequence reads: CASTFDRVNGYTF. Written as DNA, the CDR3 is TGCGCCAGCACCTTCGACAGGGTGAATGGCTACACCTTC.

The V and J genes are TRBV6-5 and TRBJ1-1, with D possibly TRBD1 on 5 matching bases. Germline values: CDR1 MNHEY, CDR2 SVGAGI. Deletions cut 0 bases from V and 5 bases from J, with 16 bases between. This CDR3 is built from 16 residues. The CDR3 spells CASSYSAGTPGTEAFF. DNA for the CDR3: TGTGCCAGCAGTTACTCAGCCGGGACCCCGGGGACTGAAGCTTTCTTT.

This chain uses TRBV6-6 with TRBJ1-1; D remains ambiguous. From germline, CDR1 is MNHNY and CDR2 SVGAGI (reference sequence). CDR3 length: 15 amino acids. Trimming left V 9 bases short and J 4 bases short, with 21 bases between. The CDR3, as DNA: TGTGCCAGTAAGTTAAGTGAGGGCCGGGGCACTGAAGCTTTCTTT. It specifies CASKLSEGRGTEAFF.

In DNA, the CDR3 is TGTGCCAGCAGTTACTCTGGTGGCGCAGATACGCAGTATTTT. It specifies CASSYSGGADTQYF. This chain joins TRBV6-5 and TRBJ2-3; no clear D. The V end lost 0 bases, the J end lost 4 bases, and 8 bases lay between the germline ends. The CDR3 length is 14 residues. The germline V gene encodes CDR1 MNHEY and CDR2 SVGAGI.

The rearrangement joins TRBV28 to TRBJ2-1, with D unresolved. Germline-derived CDR1 and CDR2 are MDHEN and SYDVKM. The CDR3 consists of 16 residues. Trimming removed 3 bases at V and 4 bases at J, with 16 bases between. CDR3 in DNA: TGTGCCAGCAGTTTTAACTCTGCAGGAACGTACAATGAGCAGTTCTTC. Translated: CASSFNSAGTYNEQFF. Together with reference TRBV28 and TRBJ2-1, the CDR3 gives the full variable domain: DVKVTQSSRYLVKRTGEKVFLECVQDMDHENMFWYRQDPGLGLRLIYFSYDVKMKEKGDIPEGYSVSREKKERFSLILESASTNQTSMYLCASSFNSAGTYNEQFFGPGTRLTVL.

The CDR3 DNA follows: TGCGCCAGCAGTGAGTCCCAGGGCCGGTGGAACACCGGGGAGCTGTTTTTT. It specifies CASSESQGRWNTGELFF. The chain couples TRBV10-1 to TRBJ2-2, with a weak D call TRBD1 (5 bases). The germline V gene has CDR1 WNHNN and CDR2 SYGVQD (reference sequence). V gave up 0 bases and J gave up 1 base, with 12 bases separating them. The CDR3 loop spans 17 amino acids.

The gene calls are TRBV10-3 and TRBJ1-4; no clear D. The CDR3 totals 13 residues. The V end lost 6 bases, the J end lost 4 bases, and 9 bases lay between the germline ends. Germline CDR1 and CDR2: ENHRY and SYGVKD. The CDR3 is CAIRPENNEKLFF. In DNA form, the CDR3 reads TGTGCCATCAGGCCGGAAAATAATGAAAAACTGTTTTTT.

V gene TRBV28 combines with J gene TRBJ2-1, with D perhaps given as TRBD1 or TRBD2 (6 bases each). The V end lost 5 bases, the J end lost 2 bases, and 16 bases lay between the germline ends. CDR3 length: 16 residues. Germline CDR1 reads MDHEN; CDR2 reads SYDVKM. CDR3 DNA sequence: TGTGCCAGCAGTCAACGGGGGCAGGGGCCCTACAATGAGCAGTTCTTC. This gives the protein CASSQRGQGPYNEQFF.

Remarks on this clone: Germline is not matched at one junction end, which may reflect a read error. V is TRBV28 and J is TRBJ2-7, with 16 nucleotides matching TRBD2. Germline V gene lookup returns CDR1 MDHEN and CDR2 SYDVKM. The CDR3 consists of 15 residues. The CDR3 nucleotides are TGTGCCAGCAGACTGCCGGGACTAGCGGGAGGGCCTATTAACTTC. Its translation is CASRLPGLAGGPINF.

A single count supports this clone. The genes are TRBV5-8 and TRBJ2-7, with D possibly TRBD2 on 6 matching bases. Germline CDR1 and CDR2: SGHTS and YDEGEE. Between the trimmed V and J ends, which lost 4 bases and 6 bases, there was a span of 11 bases. This CDR3 region has 12 residues. CDR3 amino acids: CASSPSGVEQYF. The DNA of the CDR3 is TGTGCCAGCAGCCCCTCGGGGGTCGAGCAGTACTTC.

The CDR3 region is CASSQDRVYNEQFF. Written as DNA, the CDR3 is TGTGCCAGCAGCCAAGACAGGGTTTACAATGAGCAGTTCTTC. V gene TRBV4-2 combines with J gene TRBJ2-1; a possible D gene is TRBD1 (5 bases). The V and J ends lost 0 bases and 4 bases respectively, with 7 bases between them. Germline V gene sequence: CDR1 LGHNA, CDR2 YNFKEQ. CDR3 length equals 14 residues.

The chain recombines TRBV5-1 with TRBJ2-3; perhaps TRBD1 as D (6 bases). Germline V CDR1 and CDR2: SGHRS, YFSETQ. The CDR3 runs to 14 residues. Trimming pared 0 bases from V and 5 bases from J, leaving 10 bases between. For the CDR3, the DNA is TGCGCCAGCAGCTTGGCCGGACAGAGAGATACGCAGTATTTT. Amino acids: CASSLAGQRDTQYF.

J is TRBJ2-5 and V is TRBV7-2; no definite D call. V was cut by 2 bases and J by 0 bases, with 4 bases left in between. Germline V gene sequence: CDR1 SGHTA, CDR2 FQGNSA. The CDR3 loop spans 13 amino acids. CDR3 nucleotides: TGTGCCAGCAGCTTACGAAACCAAGAGACCCAGTACTTC. It is translated as CASSLRNQETQYF.

The gene calls are TRBV28 and TRBJ2-7, with D perhaps TRBD1 (6 bases). Germline V gives CDR1 MDHEN, CDR2 SYDVKM. The CDR3 is made up of 15 amino acids. V lost 5 bases, J lost 7 bases, and 21 bases lay in between. The CDR3 here is CASSTTGHSVGEQYF. In DNA, the CDR3 is TGTGCCAGCAGTACCACGGGACACTCGGTCGGGGAGCAGTACTTC.

CDR3 DNA sequence: TGTGCCAGCAGCTTCACAGCGAACACTGAAGCTTTCTTT. It yields the protein CASSFTANTEAFF. V is TRBV11-3 and J is TRBJ1-1; no clear D gene. The V and J ends lost 3 bases and 1 base respectively, with 6 bases between them. The CDR3 has 13 amino acids. Germline CDR1 and CDR2: SGHNT and YENEEA.

V is TRBV2 and J is TRBJ2-7, with 7 bases lining up with TRBD2. The CDR3 spans 14 residues. V lost 5 bases and J lost 1; bases outside the gene matches: 5. The germline V gene encodes CDR1 SNHLY and CDR2 FYNNEI. The CDR3 nucleotides read TGTGCCAGCAGTCGCGGCGGGGGATCCTACGAGCAGTACTTC. Translated, it gives CASSRGGGSYEQYF. Full variable domain (outside the CDR3, taken from reference TRBV2 and TRBJ2-7): EPEVTQTPSHQVTQMGQEVILRCVPISNHLYFYWYRQILGQKVEFLVSFYNNEISEKSEIFDDQFSVERPDGSNFTLKIRSTKLEDSAMYFCASSRGGGSYEQYFGPGTRLTVT.

The chain employs TRBV7-2 and TRBJ2-5; D might be TRBD1 (6 bases). The DNA end is a closer match to TRBJ2-7, so the J assignment may be wrong. The CDR3 runs 14 residues. The germline gives CDR1 SGHTA, CDR2 FQGNSA. The CDR3 DNA reads TGTGCCAGCAGCTACTACAGGGAAGTGAACGAGCAGTACTTC. Translating gives CASSYYREVNEQYF.

This chain connects TRBV2 to TRBJ1-1; 8 nucleotides align to TRBD1. V trimming: 6 bases; J trimming: 3 bases; junction bases outside the gene matches: 3. Germline V gene sequence: CDR1 SNHLY, CDR2 FYNNEI. CDR3 length equals 13 residues. Here the CDR3 reads CASSTGGDTEAFF. The CDR3 bases are TGTGCCAGCAGCACAGGGGGTGACACTGAAGCTTTCTTT.

The chain is built from TRBV10-3 and TRBJ2-7; 8 bases agree with TRBD1. The CDR3 has 16 residues. The germline V gene has CDR1 ENHRY and CDR2 SYGVKD. Losses at the gene ends were 3 bases for V and 4 bases for J; bases not matched to a gene: 11. The CDR3 DNA is TGTGCCATCAGTGATCATCATGGACAGGGCTCATACGAGCAGTACTTC. This gives the protein CAISDHHGQGSYEQYF.

The chain is built from TRBV29-1 and TRBJ2-7; D might be TRBD2 (5 bases). The CDR3 has 15 amino acids. Germline V lookup: CDR1 SQVTM, CDR2 ANQGSEA. The V and J ends lost 4 bases and 1 base respectively, with 17 bases between them. The CDR3 loop reads CSVVEDFRLSYEQYF. The CDR3 DNA follows: TGCAGCGTTGTTGAGGACTTTCGACTTTCCTACGAGCAGTACTTC.

The CDR3 sequence is CSVRGDTQYF. The CDR3 nucleotides read TGCAGTGTCCGGGGAGATACGCAGTATTTT. The genes are TRBV20-1 and TRBJ2-3, with D possibly TRBD2 on 5 matching bases. This CDR3 has 10 residues. With 7 bases removed from V and 5 bases from J, the gap between germline ends came to 7 bases. CDR1 is DFQATT and CDR2 is SNEGSKA in the germline V gene (reference sequence).

The chain recombines TRBV19 with TRBJ1-1; the D gene is possibly TRBD1 (6 bases). The CDR3 is made up of 17 amino acids. The germline gives CDR1 LNHDA, CDR2 SQIVND (reference sequence). Trimming took 4 bases from V and 0 from J, leaving 18 bases between them. This CDR3 reads CASSTLTRGPMNTEAFF. The DNA of the CDR3 is TGTGCCAGTAGTACCCTAACCAGGGGCCCTATGAACACTGAAGCTTTCTTT.

The V and J genes are TRBV5-8 and TRBJ1-3, with TRBD1 as a possible D gene (5 bases). In germline, CDR1 is SGHTS, CDR2 YDEGEE. The CDR3 extends over 18 amino acids. V dropped 2 bases and J dropped 4 bases, with 22 bases sitting between them. The CDR3 reads CASSFVDLQGSFGNTIYF. CDR3 nucleotides: TGTGCCAGCAGCTTTGTTGACTTGCAGGGTTCGTTCGGAAACACCATATATTTT. The full variable domain, in which reference TRBV5-8 and TRBJ1-3 provide the parts outside the CDR3, is EAGVTQSPTHLIKTRGQQATLRCSPISGHTSVYWYQQALGLGLQFLLWYDEGEERNRGNFPPRFSGRQFPNYSSELNVNALELEDSALYLCASSFVDLQGSFGNTIYFGEGSWLTVV.

The V call is TRBV5-1, the J call TRBJ1-1, with 7 bases that match TRBD1. V was clipped by 4 bases and J by 3 bases; unmatched bases: 3. This CDR3 spans 13 amino acids. Per germline, CDR1 SGHRS and CDR2 YFSETQ. The CDR3 DNA is TGCGCCAGCAGCCAGGGACAGTACACTGAAGCTTTCTTT. This codes for CASSQGQYTEAFF.